This T cell receptor beta chain was found in a study of CD8 T cells in ankylosing spondylitis. The V end was cut by 5 bases, the J end by 4 bases, with 17 bases between. This CDR3 region has 15 residues. Construction of TCR beta libraries was performed using quantitative 5'-RACE with molecular barcodes. TCRdb passed the 5' RACE reads through MiXCR, listing each CDR3 protein once. The top ten hold about 4.2% of the sample, which has about 250,000 distinct CDR3 sequences, roughly a third seen once. The chain joins TRBV12-3 or TRBV12-4 to TRBJ2-5; TRBD2 might be the D (6 bases). The origin of this receptor is a male donor with ankylosing spondylitis or in good health (not recorded which). Sequenced input: blood, either unsorted or a sorted T cell fraction (not recorded which). The CDR3: CASSGDGGALETQYF. CDR3 DNA: TGTGCCAGCAGTGGGGATGGCGGGGCCCTAGAGACCCAGTACTTC.